This entry lists 7 T cell receptor beta chains sequenced from one sample in a study of blood T cell repertoires in COVID-19 (dated by TCRdb to about 2020). The library came from the immunoSEQ multiplex PCR assay. TCRdb took over this immuneACCESS table, retaining in-frame rearrangements with V and J assigned. Such tables are incomplete; in checked studies, under half of the missing clones stem from an unresolved V gene, and the remainder is unexplained. This sample lists approximately 90,000 clones; around 87% were detected once. The top ten hold approximately 7.4% of the sample. The sample was peripheral blood. Every receptor here comes from a human donor with acute or convalescent COVID-19. The donor label of this sample is uncertain.

V gene TRBV2 combines with J gene TRBJ1-5; D not certain. There are 15 residues in the CDR3. Germline-derived CDR1 and CDR2 are SNHLY and FYNNEI. The ends were cut back, 2 bases at V and 4 bases at J, with 12 bases in the middle. CDR3 nucleotides: TGTGCCAGCAGTGAAACCGACGGGAGAAATCAGCCCCAGCATTTT. It codes for CASSETDGRNQPQHF.

This chain joins TRBV6-5 and TRBJ1-2; 8 bases match TRBD1. The germline gives CDR1 MNHEY, CDR2 SVGAGI. This CDR3 region has 14 residues. V was pared by 6 bases and J by 4 bases, with 7 bases of the junction left unmatched. The CDR3 region is CASRLDRATYGYTF. The CDR3 nucleotides read TGTGCCAGCAGGCTGGACAGGGCGACCTATGGCTACACCTTC.

The genes are TRBV3-1 (or the pseudogene TRBV3-2) and TRBJ1-1; TRBD1 agrees at 11 bases. J was trimmed by 7 bases and V by 3 bases; bases with no gene match: 7. Germline V CDR1 and CDR2: LGHDT, YNNKEL (reference sequence). This CDR3 has 15 residues. The CDR3 DNA sequence: TGTGCCAGCAGCCAGTCCGGGACAGGGGGGAATGAAGCTTTCTTT. Amino acid sequence: CASSQSGTGGNEAFF.

This chain uses TRBV18 with TRBJ2-7; 8 nucleotides align to TRBD1. This CDR3 contains 14 residues. Germline-derived CDR1 and CDR2 are KGHSH and LQKENI. Trimming took 6 bases from V and 5 from J; bases not matched to a gene: 9. CDR3 residues: CASSRGDRGHEQYF. The DNA for the CDR3 is TGTGCCAGCTCCCGAGGCGACAGGGGCCACGAGCAGTACTTC.

The chain joins TRBV6-5 to TRBJ2-3; a possible D gene is TRBD2 (6 bases). Germline values: CDR1 MNHEY, CDR2 SVGAGI. The CDR3 covers 15 residues. With 4 bases removed from V and 9 bases from J, the gap between germline ends came to 20 bases. CDR3 sequence: CASSFSGVAVDTQYF. The CDR3 DNA is TGTGCCAGCAGTTTCTCTGGGGTAGCGGTGGACACGCAGTATTTT.

The chain joins TRBV28 to TRBJ1-5, with D possibly being TRBD1 (6 bases). Trimming left V 6 bases short and J 7 bases short, with 16 bases between. This CDR3 region has 14 residues. Germline V gene lookup returns CDR1 MDHEN and CDR2 SYDVKM. The CDR3 bases are TGTGCCAGCAGGGGGACATACGAGGAGCAGCCCCAGCATTTT. Protein sequence: CASRGTYEEQPQHF.

The V and J genes are TRBV6-2 or TRBV6-3 and TRBJ1-1; 8 bases agree with TRBD1. V trimming: 6 bases; J trimming: 6 bases; junction bases outside the gene matches: 3. Germline assignment: CDR1 MNHEY and CDR2 SVGEGT. This CDR3 is 12 amino acids long. The CDR3: CASSDRGSEAFF. CDR3 DNA: TGTGCCAGCAGCGACAGGGGATCTGAAGCTTTCTTT.